The entry below describes one TCR beta chain. The antigen is undetermined. The table came from immunoSEQ multiplex PCR; TCRdb's copy has only in-frame clones and leaves some out. The sample holds about 120,000 clones, about 87% seen once. V was trimmed by 7 bases and J by 5 bases, leaving 11 bases between them. The CDR3 is made up of 12 amino acids. Germline V lookup: CDR1 SQVTM, CDR2 ANQGSEA. This sample was included in a study of radiotherapy plus CTLA-4 blockade in lung cancer. At the level of the study: Overall, 15% to 20% of patients showed an objective response, while 31% attained disease control. Study-level results: Tumor-origin TCR clones grew in blood after radiotherapy plus ipilimumab.

The sample in question was peripheral blood, obtained from a patient treated with radiotherapy plus ipilimumab. V and J are TRBV29-1 and TRBJ1-4, with D tentatively TRBD1 (5 bases). This receptor was identified in a human donor with non-small cell lung cancer that progressed on radiotherapy plus ipilimumab. The CDR3 here is CSALGPNEKLFF. The CDR3 nucleotides read TGCAGCGCATTGGGACCCAATGAAAAACTGTTTTTT. Combining the CDR3 with reference TRBV29-1 and TRBJ1-4 gives the whole variable domain SAVISQKPSRDICQRGTSLTIQCQVDSQVTMMFWYRQQPGQSLTLIATANQGSEATYESGFVIDKFPISRPNLTFSTLTVSNMSPEDSSIYLCSALGPNEKLFFGSGTQLSVL.